This T cell receptor beta chain was identified in a study of cytomegalovirus exposure and HLA in healthy donors. The PCR was carried out with 60 Vbeta primers and 13 Jbeta primers. The repertoire was sequenced with immunoSEQ multiplex PCR; TCRdb's copy has only in-frame clones and lacks some. In the table there are more than 85,000 clones, roughly 60% of which are singletons. Regarding the study as a whole: Being productive about 87% or about 30% of the time was typical of most TCR beta V segments in an earlier analysis. When a later analysis was performed, an Asian-associated ancestry cluster reportedly had fewer N-insertions than the roughly 670-donor mean.

A note on this clone: Its antigen remains unknown.

The receptor's source is a human donor in good health. The sample was PBMCs.

The CDR3 nucleotides are TGCAGCGTGCAGGGCATGAACACTGAAGCTTTCTTT. Protein product: CSVQGMNTEAFF. The chain combines TRBV29-1 with TRBJ1-1; perhaps TRBD1 as D (5 bases). Per the germline V gene, CDR1 is SQVTM and CDR2 is ANQGSEA. This CDR3 has 12 amino acids. V lost 6 bases and J 0 bases, leaving 8 bases between the germline ends.